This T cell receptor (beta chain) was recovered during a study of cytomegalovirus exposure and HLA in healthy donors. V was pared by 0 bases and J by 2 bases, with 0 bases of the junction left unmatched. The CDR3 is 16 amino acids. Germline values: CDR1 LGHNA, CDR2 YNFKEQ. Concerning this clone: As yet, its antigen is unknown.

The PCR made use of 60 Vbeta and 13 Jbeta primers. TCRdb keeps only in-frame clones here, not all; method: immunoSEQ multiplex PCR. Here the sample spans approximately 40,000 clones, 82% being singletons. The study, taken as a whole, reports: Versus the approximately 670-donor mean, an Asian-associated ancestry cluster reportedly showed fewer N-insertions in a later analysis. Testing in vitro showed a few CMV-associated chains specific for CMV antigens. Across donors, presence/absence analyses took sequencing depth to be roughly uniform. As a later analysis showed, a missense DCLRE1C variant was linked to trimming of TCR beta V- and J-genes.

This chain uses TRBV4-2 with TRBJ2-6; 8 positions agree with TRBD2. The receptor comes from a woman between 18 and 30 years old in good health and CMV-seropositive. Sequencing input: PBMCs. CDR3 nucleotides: TGTGCCAGCAGCCAAGAGCGGGGGGCTGGGGCCAACGTCCTGACTTTC. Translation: CASSQERGAGANVLTF.